This T cell receptor (beta chain) was sequenced for a study of T-cell reconstitution after alpha-beta-depleted transplantation in children. This CDR3 is 12 amino acids long. Germline V lookup: CDR1 DFQATT, CDR2 SNEGSKA (reference sequence). With 6 bases removed from V and 4 bases from J, the gap between germline ends came to 11 bases. Molecular barcoding with unique molecular identifiers was used for the TCRbeta library. TCRdb processed the PCR reads anew with MiXCR; each CDR3 protein has one entry. Of around 380,000 distinct CDR3 sequences in the sample, about a tenth are singletons; the top ten hold 4.5% to 6.5%.

The sequencing here drew on PBMCs from the stem cell graft donor, taken from the stem cell graft. This TCR came from a human donor who donated a stem cell graft to a child with acute myeloid leukemia. The chain carries TRBV20-1 and TRBJ2-3; no reliable D call. CDR3: CSALSMADTQYF. The CDR3 region has the DNA TGCAGTGCCCTTTCGATGGCAGATACGCAGTATTTT.